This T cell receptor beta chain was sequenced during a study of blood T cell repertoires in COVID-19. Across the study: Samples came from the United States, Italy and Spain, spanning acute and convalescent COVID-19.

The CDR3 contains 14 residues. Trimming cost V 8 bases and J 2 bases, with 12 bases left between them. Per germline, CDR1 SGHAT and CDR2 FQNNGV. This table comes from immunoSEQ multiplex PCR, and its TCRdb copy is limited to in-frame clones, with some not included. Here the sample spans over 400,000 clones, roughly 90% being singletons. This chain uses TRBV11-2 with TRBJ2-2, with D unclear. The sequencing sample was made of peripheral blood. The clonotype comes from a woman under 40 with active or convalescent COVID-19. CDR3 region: CASRYDRNTGELFF. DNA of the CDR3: TGTGCCAGCCGGTACGATCGAAACACCGGGGAGCTGTTTTTT. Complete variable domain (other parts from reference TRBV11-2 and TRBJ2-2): EAGVAQSPRYKIIEKRQSVAFWCNPISGHATLYWYQQILGQGPKLLIQFQNNGVVDDSQLPKDRFSAERLKGVDSTLKIQPAKLEDSAVYLCASRYDRNTGELFFGEGSRLTVL.